What follows describes a single T cell receptor (beta chain). Its target is unknown. V was clipped by 5 bases and J by 1 base; unmatched bases: 8. The germline V gene has CDR1 MDHEN and CDR2 SYDVKM. This CDR3 is 16 amino acids long. Here immunoSEQ multiplex PCR was the method, and the copy in TCRdb shows in-frame clones only, minus some. The table records more than 550,000 clones, 80% to 95% of them present only once. The record originates from a study of shared clonotypes between healthy human individuals. The wider study: The donor group consisted of two women and three men, aged 18 to 49. Study-wide points: Donor scarcity curtailed the genetic and exposure-history diversity represented herein.

Only Caucasian adults living in Nashville, Tennessee served as donors. This clonotype originated in a man aged 18 to 35 in good health. Some clones in this sample may be carry-over from other donors' samples. The chain joins TRBV28 to TRBJ2-7; 10 nucleotides align to TRBD1. The sequenced sample consisted of memory CD8+ T cells from PBMCs. Subset meaning: CD45RO+ cells pooled with CCR7-negative TemRA cells. CDR3 loop: CASSPPQDRGSYEQYF. The CDR3 DNA follows: TGTGCCAGCAGTCCCCCCCAGGACAGGGGGTCCTACGAGCAGTACTTC.